This is a list of T cell receptor beta chains from one sample in a study of shared clonotypes between healthy human individuals. This table comes from immunoSEQ multiplex PCR, and its TCRdb copy is limited to in-frame clones, with some not included. The profile shows 2.5 million or so clones, approximately 90% of them singletons. Material: naive CD4+ T cells sorted from blood. All receptors derive from a man younger than 30 in good health. CDR3s include the opening cysteine and the closing phenylalanine or tryptophan. Fields, in order: clone size, V gene, D gene, J gene, CDR3 protein, CDR3 DNA. The D gene is left open where the match is weak. Expanded clones get a size class; other rows say once, few or many, or leave the size out.

>NA|TRBV18|NA|TRBJ1-1
CASSPVGEGRTEAFF
TGTGCCAGCTCACCTGTTGGGGAAGGGCGGACTGAAGCTTTCTTT
>NA|TRBV4-2|NA|TRBJ2-7
CASSQDLPQIYEQYF
TGTGCCAGCAGCCAAGATCTCCCACAAATATACGAGCAGTACTTC
>once|TRBV6-5|TRBD1|TRBJ2-7
CASRRQGATDEQYF
TGTGCCAGCAGGAGACAGGGGGCGACAGACGAGCAGTACTTC
>NA|TRBV19|NA|TRBJ1-6
CASSIDRTYNSPLHF
TGTGCCAGTAGTATAGACAGGACTTATAATTCACCCCTCCACTTT
>NA|TRBV2|TRBD1|TRBJ2-5
CASHRGFQETQYF
TGTGCCAGCCACAGGGGGTTCCAAGAGACCCAGTACTTC
>NA|TRBV6-6|NA|TRBJ1-2
CASRIQATLGGYTF
TGTGCCAGCAGGATACAGGCTACCCTAGGGGGCTACACCTTC
>NA|TRBV19|TRBD1|TRBJ1-2
CATQPGQGANYGYTF
TGTGCCACCCAACCGGGACAGGGGGCAAACTATGGCTACACCTTC
>once|TRBV28|NA|TRBJ1-4
CASSPPERSEKLFF
TGTGCCAGCAGTCCGCCCGAGCGGAGTGAAAAACTGTTTTTT
>NA|TRBV2|NA|TRBJ1-5
CASTVTDSNQPQHF
TGTGCCAGCACCGTGACCGATAGCAATCAGCCCCAGCATTTT
>NA|TRBV2|NA|TRBJ2-2
CASSGAAASTGELFF
TGTGCCAGCAGTGGGGCGGCAGCTTCCACCGGGGAGCTGTTTTTT
>NA|TRBV5-1|NA|TRBJ1-1
CASSSTTRTESGAFF
TGCGCCAGCAGCTCGACTACTCGGACGGAGTCGGGGGCTTTCTTT
>NA|TRBV30|NA|TRBJ2-1
CAWSFKTFANEQFF
TGTGCCTGGAGTTTTAAGACGTTTGCCAATGAGCAGTTCTTC
>NA|TRBV9|TRBD2|TRBJ2-5
CASSAGEGQTQYF
TGTGCCAGCAGCGCCGGGGAGGGACAGACCCAGTACTTC
>once|TRBV28|NA|TRBJ1-3
CASRMTRLGNTIYF
TGTGCCAGCAGGATGACCCGCCTAGGAAACACCATATATTTT
>NA|TRBV30|NA|TRBJ2-3
CAWRTEDTQYF
TGTGCCTGGAGGACAGAAGATACGCAGTATTTT
>NA|TRBV5-1|NA|TRBJ2-7
CASSLTGTIYEQYF
TGCGCCAGCAGCTTGACCGGGACGATCTACGAGCAGTACTTC
>NA|TRBV6-5|TRBD1|TRBJ2-7
CASSYRGDRGYEQYF
TGTGCCAGCAGTTACCGTGGGGACAGGGGTTACGAGCAGTACTTC
>NA|TRBV5-1|NA|TRBJ1-1
CASSEELNTEAFF
TGCGCCAGCAGTGAAGAGTTGAACACTGAAGCTTTCTTT
>few|TRBV27|NA|TRBJ1-5
CASRRRQPQHF
TGTGCCAGCAGGCGGCGGCAGCCCCAGCATTTT